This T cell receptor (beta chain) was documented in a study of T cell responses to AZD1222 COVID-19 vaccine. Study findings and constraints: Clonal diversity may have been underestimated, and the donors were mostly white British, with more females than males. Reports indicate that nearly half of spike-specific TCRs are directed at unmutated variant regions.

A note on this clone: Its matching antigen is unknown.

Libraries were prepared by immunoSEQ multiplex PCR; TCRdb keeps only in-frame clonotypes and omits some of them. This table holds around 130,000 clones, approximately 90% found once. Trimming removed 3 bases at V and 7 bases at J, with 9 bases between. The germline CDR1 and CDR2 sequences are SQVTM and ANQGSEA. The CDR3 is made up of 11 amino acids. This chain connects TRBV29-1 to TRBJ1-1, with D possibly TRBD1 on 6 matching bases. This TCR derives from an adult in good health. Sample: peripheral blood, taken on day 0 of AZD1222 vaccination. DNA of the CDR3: TGCAGCGTTGATACAGGGAGTGAAGCTTTCTTT. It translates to CSVDTGSEAFF.